The sequence of this T cell receptor (beta chain) was determined in a study of neoadjuvant anti-PD-1 for oral cavity cancer. Broader study findings: With three patients per group, TCR findings need larger cohorts. Expansion of preexisting intratumoral clones was suggested to aid response.

Germline V gives CDR1 SGHKS, CDR2 YYEKEE (reference sequence). The length of the CDR3 is 15 residues. V lost 2 bases and J lost 7; bases outside the gene matches: 8. These oral cavity squamous cell carcinomas were HPV-negative and locally advanced. Tumor libraries mostly used around 5.2 ug genomic DNA, two replicates each. TCRdb keeps only in-frame clones here, not all; method: immunoSEQ multiplex PCR. The table lists over 10,000 clones, around 53% of them singletons, with less than 15% in the top ten. With regard to this clone: Antigen unknown.

The chain employs TRBV5-5 and TRBJ2-2; 7 nucleotides align to TRBD1. The sequence was obtained from a person between 40 and 85 years old with oral cavity squamous cell carcinoma. The sample in question was tumor tissue, obtained before nivolumab (anti-PD-1) treatment. The CDR3 DNA sequence: TGTGCCAGCAGCTTTGATGGGACAGATATCGGGGAGCTGTTTTTT. This gives the protein CASSFDGTDIGELFF.